This TCR beta chain was identified in a study of T-cell reconstitution after alpha-beta-depleted transplantation in children. Trimming cost V 4 bases and J 8 bases; bases outside gene matches: 23. The CDR3 contains 20 residues. Germline V gene sequence: CDR1 SGHAT, CDR2 FQNNGV. A few counts support this clonotype. Unique molecular identifiers were used in preparing the TCRbeta library. TCRdb reprocessed the PCR reads via MiXCR and lists one record per CDR3 protein. The sample includes around 700,000 distinct CDR3 sequences, around 13% of them seen just once. The source was PBMCs, collected before TCRalphabeta/CD19-depleted stem cell transplant. The chain uses TRBV11-2 and TRBJ2-1; 10 bases map to TRBD2. The sequence came from a girl aged 2 to 9 with congenital amegakaryocytic thrombocytopenia, due to receive a stem cell transplant. The CDR3 loop reads CASSYSGTAIGLAGVDEQFF. The DNA of the CDR3 is TGTGCCAGCAGCTATTCGGGGACCGCCATCGGGCTAGCGGGAGTCGATGAGCAGTTCTTC.